This T cell receptor beta chain was identified in a study of blood T cell repertoires in COVID-19. Deletions cut 10 bases from V and 1 base from J, with 13 bases between. The CDR3 is made up of 13 amino acids. Germline V gives CDR1 ENHRY, CDR2 SYGVKD. Original processing methods: Reference gene primer amplification gave estimated nucleated cell counts. Produced via immunoSEQ multiplex PCR; TCRdb's table is partial and in-frame only. That table gives V, J and clone size, and the DNA gave D and trimming. The sample consists of about 210,000 clones, 65% to 90% of them appearing once. The material sequenced was PBMCs or T cells enriched from blood (not recorded which). The rearrangement joins TRBV10-3 to TRBJ1-1; D possibly corresponds to TRBD1 (5 bases). The receptor's source is a woman aged 45-65 years with acute COVID-19. The CDR3, as DNA: TGTGCCACCAGCAGACAGTCGAACACTGAAGCTTTCTTT. This gives the protein CATSRQSNTEAFF.